This T cell receptor (beta chain) was obtained from a study of CD8 T cells in Susac syndrome (dated by TCRdb to about 2019). Concerning the study at large: Whether CD8+ T cell activation and differentiation in Susac syndrome was antigen driven was tested using repertoire sequencing. Broader findings and caveats from the paper: The TCR sequencing and HLA analysis was acknowledged to have included a relatively small number of individuals.

RNA was extracted with the RNeasy kit and about 0.5 to 1 ug was reverse transcribed using random hexamers. The immunoSEQ multiplex PCR assay, which covers 54 Vbeta and 13 Jbeta segments, was used to amplify TCR beta CDR3 regions. Bias from PCR amplification was corrected by using a synthetic template baseline for primer optimization and for computational correction. As for how the authors treated the data: Reads were assigned to V, D and J genes according to IMGT and analyzed in immunoSEQ Analyzer, with only productive sequences retained. Clonality was computed as one minus Shannon entropy normalized by log2 of the number of productive unique sequences. Public and private clones were assessed among the 100 most prevalent clones of each patient and control. Susac-specific clones were defined as absent from healthy and MS cohorts, 1052 published viral clones and other ImmuneACCESS disease sequences. The public reads were reprocessed in TCRdb via fastp at Q25 and MiXCR, keeping in-frame beta chains. Rows are combined by CDR3 protein, so each entry shows the most common genes and DNA. The V and J calls here are based on TCRdb, not the publication. The sample table shows about 150,000 distinct CDR3 sequences, and just over 90% are seen once. The ten largest make up roughly 0.08% of the sample.

Relative to germline, V is missing 6 bases and J is missing 5 bases, with 10 bases of the junction outside any gene match. The CDR3 sequence holds 15 residues, the cysteine and phenylalanine included. Only the CDR3 portion is preserved as DNA: 45 bases, with reading frame beginning at the first base. CDR1 and CDR2 were assigned from the germline V gene as MNHNS and SASEGT. Points on this clonotype: The specificity of this receptor is unknown. The input lacks base qualities; no much larger clone sits a single base away.

Peripheral blood CD8+ and CD4+ T cells from healthy donors, Susac syndrome patients and multiple sclerosis patients were profiled by high-throughput TCR beta sequencing. The healthy donors served as controls matched for age and sex. Bulk CD8+ and CD4+ T cells were purified by magnetic negative isolation, while CD8+ TEMRA cells were enriched using FACS. Blood was drawn into EDTA tubes, processed within 24 hours, and PBMCs were isolated by density gradient centrifugation. PBMCs intended for TCR sequencing were cryopreserved in liquid nitrogen and were subsequently thawed in a 37 degrees C water bath. The sorted or isolated CD4+, CD8+ and CD8+ TEMRA cells reached a purity of at least 90%.

This receptor was obtained from a human donor in good health. The sequencing input was CD4+ T cells from PBMCs. The chain is assembled from TRBV6-1 and TRBJ2-5; TRBD1 matches 9 bases in the middle. The CDR3 amino acid sequence is: CASSLFTGGLETQYF. The nucleotide sequence is TGTGCCAGCAGCCTTTTCACAGGGGGCCTGGAGACCCAGTACTTC.